The 7 T cell receptor beta chains reported below all come from one sample, sequenced in a study of glioma-infiltrating T cells after dendritic cell vaccination (dated by TCRdb to 2015 to 2016). Receptor libraries were prepared by the immunoSEQ multiplex PCR assay. TCRdb's version of the immuneACCESS table is confined to in-frame rearrangements and falls short of the full clone set. An unresolved V gene accounts for under half of the shortfall where checked; the remainder is of unknown origin. The sample data list approximately 64,000 clones, and 82% of these were observed just once. The ten biggest clones cover under 10% of the sample. This specimen was blood, taken before dendritic cell vaccination. The receptors stem from a human donor with glioblastoma.

The V gene is TRBV9, the J gene TRBJ2-2, with 11 bases fitting TRBD2. This CDR3 spans 17 amino acids. CDR1 and CDR2 (germline): SGDLS, YYNGEE. V was clipped by 4 bases and J by 3 bases; unmatched bases: 8. CDR3 region: CASSPNRLAGHTGELFF. CDR3 coding DNA: TGTGCCAGCAGCCCCAACCGACTAGCGGGACACACCGGGGAGCTGTTTTTT. Combining the CDR3 with reference TRBV9 and TRBJ2-2 gives the whole variable domain DSGVTQTPKHLITATGQRVTLRCSPRSGDLSVYWYQQSLDQGLQFLIQYYNGEERAKGNILERFSAQQFPDLHSELNLSSLELGDSALYFCASSPNRLAGHTGELFFGEGSRLTVL.

The rearrangement joins TRBV7-8 to TRBJ1-5; a possible D gene is TRBD1 (5 bases). This CDR3 has 12 amino acids. Looked up from germline, CDR1 is SGHVS and CDR2 is FQNEAQ. V shed 5 bases and J shed 8 bases, with 10 bases lying between them. CDR3 DNA: TGTGCCAGCAGCCACGGGGGAAAGCCCCAGCATTTT. This encodes CASSHGGKPQHF.

V usage is TRBV19 and J usage is TRBJ2-1; 7 bases are shared with TRBD2. The CDR3 spans 14 residues. Germline CDR1 LNHDA, CDR2 SQIVND (reference sequence). With 5 bases clipped from V and 9 bases from J, the junction kept 10 bases outside the gene matches. The CDR3 loop reads CASSLAPRTSEQFF. The CDR3 nucleotides read TGTGCCAGTAGTCTCGCCCCCAGGACTAGTGAGCAGTTCTTC.

This chain connects TRBV19 to TRBJ1-5; tentatively, D is TRBD1 (6 bases). Germline-derived CDR1 and CDR2 are LNHDA and SQIVND (reference sequence). Trimming took off 3 bases at V and 7 bases at J, with 16 bases between the two ends. The length of the CDR3 is 15 residues. CDR3 residues: CASSIRRGAEQPQHF. DNA for the CDR3: TGTGCCAGTAGTATTCGTCGGGGGGCGGAACAGCCCCAGCATTTT.

This clone was seen once. CDR3 sequence reads: CASSAVGGMNTEAFF. The CDR3 DNA follows: TGTGCCAGCAGCGCCGTGGGGGGTATGAACACTGAAGCTTTCTTT. The chain joins TRBV6-1 to TRBJ1-1, with TRBD1 as a possible D gene (5 bases). The V end lost 6 bases, the J end lost 0 bases, and 14 bases lay between the germline ends. The germline V gene encodes CDR1 MNHNS and CDR2 SASEGT. The CDR3 has 15 residues.

This chain links TRBV5-1 with TRBJ1-2; TRBD1 agrees at 7 bases. CDR3 length: 14 amino acids. The J segment lost 6 bases and the V segment lost 0 bases, leaving 5 bases of the junction unmatched. CDR1 and CDR2 from the germline V gene are SGHRS and YFSETQ. CDR3 DNA sequence: TGCGCCAGCAGCTTGGCAGGCAGGGGGGATGGCTACACCTTC. Its translation: CASSLAGRGDGYTF. Variable domain in full (rest from reference TRBV5-1 and TRBJ1-2): KAGVTQTPRYLIKTRGQQVTLSCSPISGHRSVSWYQQTPGQGLQFLFEYFSETQRNKGNFPGRFSGRQFSNSRSEMNVSTLELGDSALYLCASSLAGRGDGYTFGSGTRLTVV.

This clone was counted between two and nine times. This chain joins TRBV6-1 and TRBJ2-5; possible D gene TRBD2, 6 bases. The V end was cut by 1 base, the J end by 10 bases, with 13 bases between. The V gene's germline CDR1 is MNHNS and CDR2 SASEGT. This CDR3 is built from 13 residues. The CDR3 region is CASSEDPGERQYF. DNA of the CDR3: TGTGCCAGCAGTGAAGACCCGGGAGAGCGCCAGTACTTC.